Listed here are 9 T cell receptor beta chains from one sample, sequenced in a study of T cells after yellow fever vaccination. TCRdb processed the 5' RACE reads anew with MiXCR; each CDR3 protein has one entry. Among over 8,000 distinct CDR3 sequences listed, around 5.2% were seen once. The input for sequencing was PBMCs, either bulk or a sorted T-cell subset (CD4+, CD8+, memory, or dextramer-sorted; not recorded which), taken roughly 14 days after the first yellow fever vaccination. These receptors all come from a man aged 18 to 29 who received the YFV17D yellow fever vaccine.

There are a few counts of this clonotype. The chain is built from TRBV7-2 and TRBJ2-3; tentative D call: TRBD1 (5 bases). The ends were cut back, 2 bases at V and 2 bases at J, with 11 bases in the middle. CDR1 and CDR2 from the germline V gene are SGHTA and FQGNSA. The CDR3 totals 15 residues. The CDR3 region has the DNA TGTGCCAGCAGCTTAATGCAGGGATCCACAGATACGCAGTATTTT. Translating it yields CASSLMQGSTDTQYF.

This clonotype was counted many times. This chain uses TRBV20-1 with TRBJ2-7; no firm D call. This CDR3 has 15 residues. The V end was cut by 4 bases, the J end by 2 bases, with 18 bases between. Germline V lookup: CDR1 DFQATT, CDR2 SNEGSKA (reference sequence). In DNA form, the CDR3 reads TGCAGTGCTATAGCCGGCTCGATGGCCACCTACGAGCAGTACTTC. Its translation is CSAIAGSMATYEQYF.

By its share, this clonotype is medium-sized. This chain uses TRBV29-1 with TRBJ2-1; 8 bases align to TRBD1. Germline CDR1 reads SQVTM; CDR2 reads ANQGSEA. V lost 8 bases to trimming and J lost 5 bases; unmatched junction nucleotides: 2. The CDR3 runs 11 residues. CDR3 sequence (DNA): TGCAGCACGGGACAGGACAATGAGCAGTTCTTC. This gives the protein CSTGQDNEQFF.

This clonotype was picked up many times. CDR3 sequence reads: CASSRQGWGFDSPLHF. In nucleotides, the CDR3 is TGTGCCAGCAGCCGACAGGGTTGGGGGTTTGATTCACCCCTCCACTTT. This sequence joins TRBV5-6 and TRBJ1-6; TRBD1 matches 7 bases. The CDR3 loop spans 16 amino acids. The trim removed 4 bases at V and 8 bases at J, leaving 12 bases unmatched. The germline gives CDR1 SGHDT, CDR2 YYEEEE.

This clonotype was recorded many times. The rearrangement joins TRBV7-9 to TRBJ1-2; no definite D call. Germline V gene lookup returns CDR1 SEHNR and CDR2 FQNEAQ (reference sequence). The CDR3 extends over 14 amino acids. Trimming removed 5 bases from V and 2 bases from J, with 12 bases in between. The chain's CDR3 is CASSHRAVNYGYTF. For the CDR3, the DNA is TGTGCCAGCAGCCACCGGGCAGTAAACTATGGCTACACCTTC. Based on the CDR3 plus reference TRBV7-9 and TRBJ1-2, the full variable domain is DTGVSQNPRHKITKRGQNVTFRCDPISEHNRLYWYRQTLGQGPEFLTYFQNEAQLEKSRLLSDRFSAERPKGSFSTLEIQRTEQGDSAMYLCASSHRAVNYGYTFGSGTRLTVV.

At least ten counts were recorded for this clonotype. The DNA of the CDR3 is TGTGCCAGCAGGGGTGGCCTTGCTGGAAACACCATATATTTT. It yields the protein CASRGGLAGNTIYF. J is TRBJ1-3 and V is TRBV6-1; D uncertain. Germline assignment: CDR1 MNHNS and CDR2 SASEGT. Trimming shortened V by 6 bases and J by 2 bases, and 11 bases separated the two germline ends. This CDR3 is 14 amino acids long.

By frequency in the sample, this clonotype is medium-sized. The chain's CDR3 is CASSPRLPPLHF. The CDR3 DNA follows: TGTGCCAGCAGCCCTCGGTTACCACCCCTCCACTTT. The chain combines TRBV12-3 or TRBV12-4 with TRBJ1-6; D is unclear. The CDR3 loop spans 12 amino acids. V lost 6 bases, J lost 11 bases, and 11 bases lay in between.

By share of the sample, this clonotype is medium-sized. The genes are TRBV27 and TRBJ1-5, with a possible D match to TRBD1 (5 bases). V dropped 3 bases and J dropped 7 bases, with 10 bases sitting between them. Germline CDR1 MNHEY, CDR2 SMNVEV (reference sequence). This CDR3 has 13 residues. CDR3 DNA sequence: TGTGCCAGCAGTTTCGTAAGGGGCCAGCCCCAGCATTTT. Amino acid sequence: CASSFVRGQPQHF.

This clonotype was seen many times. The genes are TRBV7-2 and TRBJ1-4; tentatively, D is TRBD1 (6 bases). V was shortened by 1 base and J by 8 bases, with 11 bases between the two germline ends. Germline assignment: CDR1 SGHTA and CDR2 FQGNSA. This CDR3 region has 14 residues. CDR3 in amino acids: CASSLGGAGEKLFF. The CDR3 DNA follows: TGTGCCAGCAGCTTAGGGGGGGCGGGGGAAAAACTGTTTTTT.